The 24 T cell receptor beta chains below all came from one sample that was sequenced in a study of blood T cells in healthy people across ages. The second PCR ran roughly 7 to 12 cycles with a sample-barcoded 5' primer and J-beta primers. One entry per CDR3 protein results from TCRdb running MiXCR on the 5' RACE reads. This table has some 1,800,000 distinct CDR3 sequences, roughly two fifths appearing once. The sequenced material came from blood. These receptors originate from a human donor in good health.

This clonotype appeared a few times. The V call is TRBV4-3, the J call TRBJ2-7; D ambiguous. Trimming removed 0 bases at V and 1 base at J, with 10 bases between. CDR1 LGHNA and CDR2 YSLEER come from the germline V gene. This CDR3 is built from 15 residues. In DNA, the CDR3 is TGCGCCAGCAGCCAAGATAAGGTAATATCCTACGAGCAGTACTTC. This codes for CASSQDKVISYEQYF.

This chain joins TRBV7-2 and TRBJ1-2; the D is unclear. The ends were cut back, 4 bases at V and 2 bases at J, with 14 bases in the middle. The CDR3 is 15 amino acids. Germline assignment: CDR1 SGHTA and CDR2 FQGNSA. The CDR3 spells CASSSWTNLNYGYTF. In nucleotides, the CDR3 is TGTGCCAGCAGCTCGTGGACGAATTTGAACTATGGCTACACCTTC.

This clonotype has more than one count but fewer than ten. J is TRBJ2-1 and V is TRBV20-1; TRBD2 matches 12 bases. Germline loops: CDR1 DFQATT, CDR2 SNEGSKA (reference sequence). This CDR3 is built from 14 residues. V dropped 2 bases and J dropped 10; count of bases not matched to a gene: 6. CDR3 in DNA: TGCAGTGCTAGACTAGCGGGGGGGTTTAGAGAGCAGTTCTTC. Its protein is CSARLAGGFREQFF.

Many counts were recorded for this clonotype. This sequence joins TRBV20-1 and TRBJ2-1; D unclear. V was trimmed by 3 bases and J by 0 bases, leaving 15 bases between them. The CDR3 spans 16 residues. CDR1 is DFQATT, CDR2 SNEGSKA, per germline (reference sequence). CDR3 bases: TGCAGTGCTAGTTGGTCCCTTCCTTCCTCCTACAATGAGCAGTTCTTC. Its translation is CSASWSLPSSYNEQFF.

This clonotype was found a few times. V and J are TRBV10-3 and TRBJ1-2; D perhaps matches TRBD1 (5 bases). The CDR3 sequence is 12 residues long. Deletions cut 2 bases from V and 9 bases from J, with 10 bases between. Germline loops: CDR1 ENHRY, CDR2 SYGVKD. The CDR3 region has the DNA TGTGCCATCAGTGAGGACAGTGTGAGCTACACCTTC. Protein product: CAISEDSVSYTF.

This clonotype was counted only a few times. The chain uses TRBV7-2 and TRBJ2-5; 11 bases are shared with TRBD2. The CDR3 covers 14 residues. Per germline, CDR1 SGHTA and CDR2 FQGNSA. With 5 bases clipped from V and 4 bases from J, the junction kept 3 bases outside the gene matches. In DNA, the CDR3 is TGTGCCAGCAGCCATGGGACTAGCGGAGAGACCCAGTACTTC. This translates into CASSHGTSGETQYF.

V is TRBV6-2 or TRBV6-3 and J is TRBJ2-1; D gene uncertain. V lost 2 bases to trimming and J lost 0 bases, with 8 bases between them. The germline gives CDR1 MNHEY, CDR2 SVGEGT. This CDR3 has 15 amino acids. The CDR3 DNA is TGTGCCAGCAGTTACGATCGGGTCTCCTACAATGAGCAGTTCTTC. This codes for CASSYDRVSYNEQFF.

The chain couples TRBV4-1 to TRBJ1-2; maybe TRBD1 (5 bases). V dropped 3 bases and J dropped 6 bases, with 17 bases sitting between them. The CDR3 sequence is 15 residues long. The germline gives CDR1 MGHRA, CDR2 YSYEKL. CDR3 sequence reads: CASSHYQGETNGYTF. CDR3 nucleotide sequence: TGCGCCAGCAGCCACTATCAAGGGGAAACTAATGGCTACACCTTC.

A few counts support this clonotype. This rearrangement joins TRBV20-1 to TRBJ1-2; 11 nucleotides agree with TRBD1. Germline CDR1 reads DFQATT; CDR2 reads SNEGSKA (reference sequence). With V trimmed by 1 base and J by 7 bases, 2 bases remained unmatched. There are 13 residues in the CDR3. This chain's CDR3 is CSARVDRGPGYTF. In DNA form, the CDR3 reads TGCAGTGCTAGAGTGGACAGGGGGCCTGGCTACACCTTC.

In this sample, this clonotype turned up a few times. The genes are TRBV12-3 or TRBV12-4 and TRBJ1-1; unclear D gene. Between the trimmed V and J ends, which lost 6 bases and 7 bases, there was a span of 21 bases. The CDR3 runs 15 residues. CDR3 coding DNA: TGTGCCAGCAGCCCCCCCTGGACTGAGGATAATGAAGCTTTCTTT. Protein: CASSPPWTEDNEAFF.

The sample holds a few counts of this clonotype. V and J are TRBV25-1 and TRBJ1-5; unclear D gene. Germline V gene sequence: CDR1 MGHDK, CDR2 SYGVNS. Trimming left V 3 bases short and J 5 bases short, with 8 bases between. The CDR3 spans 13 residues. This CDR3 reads CASSEAGDQPQHF. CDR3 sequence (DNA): TGTGCCAGCAGTGAGGCAGGTGATCAGCCCCAGCATTTT.

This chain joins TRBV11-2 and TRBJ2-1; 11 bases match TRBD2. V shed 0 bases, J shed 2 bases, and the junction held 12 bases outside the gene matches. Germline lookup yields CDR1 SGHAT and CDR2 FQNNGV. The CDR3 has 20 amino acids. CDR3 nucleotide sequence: TGTGCCAGCAGCTTAGACGGGTTAGCGGGGGGGCCTAAGCCCTACAATGAGCAGTTCTTC. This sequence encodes CASSLDGLAGGPKPYNEQFF.

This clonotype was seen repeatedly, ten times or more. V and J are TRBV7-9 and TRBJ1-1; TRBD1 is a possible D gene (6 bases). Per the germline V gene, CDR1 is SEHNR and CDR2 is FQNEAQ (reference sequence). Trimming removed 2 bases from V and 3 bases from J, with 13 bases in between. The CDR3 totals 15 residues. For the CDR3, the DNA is TGTGCCAGCAGCTTACACGGGGGCGGGTACACTGAAGCTTTCTTT. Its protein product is CASSLHGGGYTEAFF.

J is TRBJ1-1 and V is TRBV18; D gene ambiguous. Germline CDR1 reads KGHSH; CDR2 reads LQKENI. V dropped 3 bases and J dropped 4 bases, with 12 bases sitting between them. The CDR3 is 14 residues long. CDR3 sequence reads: CASSPGGSGTEAFF. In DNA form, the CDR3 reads TGTGCCAGCTCACCGGGAGGGAGCGGCACTGAAGCTTTCTTT.

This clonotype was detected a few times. The CDR3 here is CASSPPSGGSNEQFF. CDR3 DNA: TGTGCCAGCAGCCCCCCAAGCGGGGGAAGCAATGAGCAGTTCTTC. V usage is TRBV7-3 and J usage is TRBJ2-1; the match to TRBD2 covers 8 bases. The junction had 9 bases not matched to a gene; V was cut back by 5 bases and J by 6 bases. This CDR3 is built from 15 residues. Per the germline V gene, CDR1 is SGHTA and CDR2 is FQGTGA.

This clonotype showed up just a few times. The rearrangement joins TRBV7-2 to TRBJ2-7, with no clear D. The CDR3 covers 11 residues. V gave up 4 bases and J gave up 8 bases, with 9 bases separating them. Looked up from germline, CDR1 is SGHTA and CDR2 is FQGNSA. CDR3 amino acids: CASSYGLQQYF. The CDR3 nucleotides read TGTGCCAGCAGCTACGGGCTACAGCAGTACTTC.

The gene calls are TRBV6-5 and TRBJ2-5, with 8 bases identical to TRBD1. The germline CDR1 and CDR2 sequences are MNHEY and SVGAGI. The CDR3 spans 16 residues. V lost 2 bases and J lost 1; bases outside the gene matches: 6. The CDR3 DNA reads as TGTGCCAGCAGTTACCCGGACGGGACAGGCCAAGAGACCCAGTACTTC. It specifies CASSYPDGTGQETQYF.

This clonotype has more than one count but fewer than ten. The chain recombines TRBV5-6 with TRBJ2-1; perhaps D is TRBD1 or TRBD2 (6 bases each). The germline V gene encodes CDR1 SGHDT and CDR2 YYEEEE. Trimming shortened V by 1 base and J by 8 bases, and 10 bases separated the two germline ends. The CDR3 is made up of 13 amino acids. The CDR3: CASSLTGADEQFF. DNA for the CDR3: TGTGCCAGCAGCTTGACGGGGGCGGATGAGCAGTTCTTC. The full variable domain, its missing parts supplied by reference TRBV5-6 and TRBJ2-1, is DAGVTQSPTHLIKTRGQQVTLRCSPKSGHDTVSWYQQALGQGPQFIFQYYEEEERQRGNFPDRFSGHQFPNYSSELNVNALLLGDSALYLCASSLTGADEQFFGPGTRLTVL.

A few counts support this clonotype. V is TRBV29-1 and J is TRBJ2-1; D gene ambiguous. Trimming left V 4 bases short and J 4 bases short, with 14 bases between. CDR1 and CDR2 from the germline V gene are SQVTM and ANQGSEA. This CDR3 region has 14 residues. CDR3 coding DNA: TGCAGCGTTGCGGCCGACCAACCTTACAATGAGCAGTTCTTC. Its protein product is CSVAADQPYNEQFF.

Here the CDR3 reads CASSAPQGGPYEQYF. DNA of the CDR3: TGTGCCAGCAGCGCCCCCCAGGGGGGTCCCTACGAGCAGTACTTC. This rearrangement joins TRBV5-6 to TRBJ2-7; D may be TRBD1 (7 bases). Trimming left V 4 bases short and J 2 bases short, with 16 bases between. CDR1 SGHDT and CDR2 YYEEEE come from the germline V gene. This CDR3 has 15 amino acids.

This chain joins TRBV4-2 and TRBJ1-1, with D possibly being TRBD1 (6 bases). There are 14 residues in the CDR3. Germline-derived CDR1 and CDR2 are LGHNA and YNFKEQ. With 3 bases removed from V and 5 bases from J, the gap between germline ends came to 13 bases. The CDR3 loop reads CASSQANRETEAFF. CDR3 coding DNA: TGTGCCAGCAGCCAGGCTAACAGGGAGACTGAAGCTTTCTTT.

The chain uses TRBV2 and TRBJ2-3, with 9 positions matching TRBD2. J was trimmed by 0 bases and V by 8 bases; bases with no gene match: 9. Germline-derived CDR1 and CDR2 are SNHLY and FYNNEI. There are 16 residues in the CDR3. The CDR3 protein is CASLSGLATSTDTQYF. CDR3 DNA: TGTGCCAGCCTAAGTGGACTAGCGACTAGCACAGATACGCAGTATTTT.

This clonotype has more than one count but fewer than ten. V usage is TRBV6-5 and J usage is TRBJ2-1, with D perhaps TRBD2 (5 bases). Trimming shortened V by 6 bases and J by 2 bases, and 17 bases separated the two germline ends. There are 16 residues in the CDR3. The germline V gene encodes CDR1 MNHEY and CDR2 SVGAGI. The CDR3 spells CASSRRLATTYNEQFF. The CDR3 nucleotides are TGTGCCAGCAGCCGACGCCTCGCGACTACCTACAATGAGCAGTTCTTC.

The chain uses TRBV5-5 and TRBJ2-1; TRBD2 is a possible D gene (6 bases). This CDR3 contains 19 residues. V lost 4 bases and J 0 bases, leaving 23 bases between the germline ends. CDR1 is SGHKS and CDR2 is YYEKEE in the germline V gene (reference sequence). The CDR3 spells CASSRNPAGDASSYNEQFF. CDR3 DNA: TGTGCCAGCAGCCGGAACCCAGCGGGTGACGCCTCCTCCTACAATGAGCAGTTCTTC.